This T cell receptor beta chain was sequenced during a study of early T cells in non-severe SARS-CoV-2 infection. Background on the study: Unsorted whole-blood RNA was sequenced in bulk, leaving chains unpaired.

The CDR3 is 16 residues long. Germline CDR1 reads MDHEN; CDR2 reads SYDVKM. Trimming took 6 bases from V and 7 from J, leaving 22 bases between them. There are many counts of this clonotype. The antigen is not known. Study-wide findings and caveats: Database matching using VDJdb favored anti-spike CD8 responses, with private and CD4 specificities left missing.

Attachment of unique molecular identifiers was made to individual cDNA molecules. One entry per CDR3 protein, called by TCRdb with MiXCR from the 5' RACE reads. The data hold 25,000 to 30,000 distinct CDR3 sequences, with under 6% observed a single time. This TCR was recovered from an adult who was a healthcare worker with PCR-confirmed SARS-CoV-2 infection or an uninfected control (not recorded which). What was sequenced was whole blood. The chain is built from TRBV28 and TRBJ1-5, with a possible D match to TRBD1 (6 bases). Here the CDR3 DNA reads TGTGCCAGCAGCACACTAGGGGGTTCTTATACGCAGCCCCAGCATTTT. It codes for CASSTLGGSYTQPQHF.